This TCR beta chain is from a study of blood T cell repertoires in COVID-19. The CDR3 spans 13 residues. V was trimmed by 0 bases and J by 6 bases, leaving 6 bases between them. The V gene's germline CDR1 is LGHNA and CDR2 YSLEER. Repertoires were generated with immunoSEQ multiplex PCR, while TCRdb's copy carries only in-frame clones and drops some. Among about 76,000 clones listed, around nine tenths were seen once. The sample comprised peripheral blood. The gene calls are TRBV4-3 and TRBJ1-5; D is unclear. This clonotype originated in a human donor in a cohort sampled during active COVID-19. The CDR3 nucleotides are TGCGCCAGCAGCCAAGATTACGGTCAGCCCCAGCATTTT. It is translated as CASSQDYGQPQHF.